This TCR beta chain emerged from a study of graft-versus-host responses after intestinal transplantation. Study-wide background: After anti-thymocyte globulin induction, recipients took tacrolimus and steroids for 2 to 3 years.

The germline V gene has CDR1 SGHRS and CDR2 YFSETQ. The CDR3 covers 15 residues. On this clone itself: What it binds is unknown.

TCRdb keeps only in-frame clones here, not all; method: immunoSEQ multiplex PCR. Here the sample spans around 55,000 clones, 70% to 90% being singletons. The study, taken as a whole, reports: GvH clones occurred in recipient marrow; some first appeared in ileum or blood.

The rearrangement links TRBV5-1 to TRBJ2-5, with a weak D call TRBD2 (6 bases). The J call may be in error: the DNA end matches TRBJ2-7 better. This TCR was recovered from a human donor who was the organ donor for an intestinal transplant. Sequencing was performed on unstimulated CD4+ T cells sorted from spleen or lymph node cells, taken before transplant. For the CDR3, the DNA is TGCGCCAGCAGCTTGGGCGCGCGGGATACGAACGAGCAGTACTTC. Translated: CASSLGARDTNEQYF.